A single sample gave rise to the 27 T cell receptor beta chains below, sequenced in a study of T cell responses to AZD1222 COVID-19 vaccine. Assay: immunoSEQ multiplex PCR; the TCRdb copy retains only in-frame clones and omits some. The sample yields about 150,000 clones, 80% to 95% seen once. Here the sequenced sample was peripheral blood, taken 28 days after the second AZD1222 dose. The source of these receptors is an adult who received the AZD1222 COVID-19 vaccine.

The chain employs TRBV23-1 and TRBJ2-7, with 7 bases aligning to TRBD2. TRBV23-1 is given ORF status, its function remaining uncertain. The J segment lost 4 bases and the V segment lost 8 bases, leaving 5 bases of the junction unmatched. This CDR3 has 12 amino acids. The chain's CDR3 is CASAGTTYEQYF. The CDR3 DNA follows: TGCGCCAGCGCTGGGACTACATACGAGCAGTACTTC.

The rearrangement links TRBV7-9 to TRBJ2-3, with no clear D. This CDR3 region has 15 residues. V lost 3 bases and J 0 bases, leaving 10 bases between the germline ends. The germline V gene has CDR1 SEHNR and CDR2 FQNEAQ (reference sequence). CDR3 DNA: TGTGCCAGCAGCTTCGGCAGCCTTAGCACAGATACGCAGTATTTT. Amino acids: CASSFGSLSTDTQYF. The full variable domain, rest sourced from reference TRBV7-9 and TRBJ2-3, is DTGVSQNPRHKITKRGQNVTFRCDPISEHNRLYWYRQTLGQGPEFLTYFQNEAQLEKSRLLSDRFSAERPKGSFSTLEIQRTEQGDSAMYLCASSFGSLSTDTQYFGPGTRLTVL.

This clone has a handful of counts. The rearrangement links TRBV3-1 (or the pseudogene TRBV3-2) to TRBJ1-1; 7 bases map to TRBD1. The CDR3 is 14 amino acids. The J segment lost 3 bases and the V segment lost 7 bases, leaving 8 bases of the junction unmatched. Germline V CDR1 and CDR2: LGHDT, YNNKEL (reference sequence). CDR3 protein: CASNVGQSYTEAFF. DNA for the CDR3: TGTGCCAGCAACGTGGGACAGAGCTACACTGAAGCTTTCTTT.

The chain couples TRBV29-1 to TRBJ2-7; TRBD2 is a possible D gene (6 bases). CDR3 length equals 12 residues. CDR1 is SQVTM, CDR2 ANQGSEA, per germline. V lost 4 bases and J 7 bases, leaving 14 bases between the germline ends. This chain's CDR3 is CSVAEGPWEQYF. For the CDR3, the DNA is TGCAGCGTTGCGGAGGGACCTTGGGAGCAGTACTTC.

The J gene is TRBJ1-5, the V gene TRBV15; D call uncertain. This CDR3 contains 15 residues. Between the trimmed V and J ends, which lost 0 bases and 0 bases, there was a span of 6 bases. Germline V CDR1 and CDR2: LNHNV, YYDKDF (reference sequence). The CDR3 DNA follows: TGTGCCACCAGCAGAGATGTCTATAGCAATCAGCCCCAGCATTTT. This codes for CATSRDVYSNQPQHF.

A remark on this clone: The sample has other DNA sequences that encode this CDR3 too. The genes are TRBV29-1 and TRBJ2-2; D unclear. With 1 base removed from V and 5 bases from J, the gap between germline ends came to 2 bases. CDR3 length equals 11 residues. Looked up from germline, CDR1 is SQVTM and CDR2 is ANQGSEA. The CDR3 DNA follows: TGCAGCGTTGAAGGAACCGGGGAGCTGTTTTTT. Its translation: CSVEGTGELFF.

CDR3 DNA sequence: TGTGCCAGCAGTTACCGGGGGAAGGACACAGATACGCAGTATTTT. Its protein product is CASSYRGKDTDTQYF. The chain links TRBV6-5 to TRBJ2-3; a weak D match, TRBD2 (6 bases). The CDR3 runs 15 residues. The V end lost 2 bases, the J end lost 2 bases, and 11 bases lay between the germline ends. Germline V gene sequence: CDR1 MNHEY, CDR2 SVGAGI.

V gene TRBV19 combines with J gene TRBJ2-6, with 9 bases identical to TRBD1. V shed 6 bases and J 1 base; nucleotides not matched to a gene: 7. CDR1 and CDR2 (germline): LNHDA, SQIVND (reference sequence). There are 17 residues in the CDR3. CDR3: CASRYLGQGSGANVLTF. The CDR3 DNA sequence: TGTGCCAGTAGATATCTGGGACAGGGTTCTGGGGCCAACGTCCTGACTTTC.

V usage is TRBV19 and J usage is TRBJ1-2, with TRBD1 matching over 7 bases. V was pared by 7 bases and J by 2 bases, with 10 bases of the junction left unmatched. Per germline, CDR1 LNHDA and CDR2 SQIVND (reference sequence). This CDR3 has 15 residues. DNA of the CDR3: TGTGCCAGTAACCTCGGACAGGCGTCAAACTATGGCTACACCTTC. This translates into CASNLGQASNYGYTF. Together with reference TRBV19 and TRBJ1-2, the CDR3 gives the full variable domain: DGGITQSPKYLFRKEGQNVTLSCEQNLNHDAMYWYRQDPGQGLRLIYYSQIVNDFQKGDIAEGYSVSREKKESFPLTVTSAQKNPTAFYLCASNLGQASNYGYTFGSGTRLTVV.

The chain combines TRBV7-9 with TRBJ1-2, with D maybe TRBD1 (5 bases). Germline V gives CDR1 SEHNR, CDR2 FQNEAQ (reference sequence). The CDR3 covers 17 residues. Trimming left V 5 bases short and J 0 bases short, with 19 bases between. CDR3 in DNA: TGTGCCAGCAGCCCCGGGGGAGGGACTATCTCTAACTATGGCTACACCTTC. It encodes CASSPGGGTISNYGYTF.

This clone has ten or more counts. The rearrangement uses TRBV30 and TRBJ2-7, with TRBD1 matching 8 bases. The CDR3 spans 14 residues. From germline, CDR1 is GTSNPN and CDR2 SVGIG (reference sequence). V lost 1 base and J lost 7; bases outside the gene matches: 9. The CDR3 nucleotides are TGTGCCTGGAGTGCCGGGACAGGTAATGTGGAGCAGTACTTC. Translating gives CAWSAGTGNVEQYF. The variable domain in full, completed from reference TRBV30 and TRBJ2-7, reads SQTIHQWPATLVQPVGSPLSLECTVEGTSNPNLYWYRQAAGRGLQLLFYSVGIGQISSEVPQNLSASRPQDRQFILSSKKLLLSDSGFYLCAWSAGTGNVEQYFGPGTRLTVT.

This clone has only one observation. The CDR3 spells CASSSELQGVDTEAFF. The CDR3 DNA reads as TGTGCCAGCAGCTCGGAATTACAGGGAGTGGACACTGAAGCTTTCTTT. The V call is TRBV5-4, the J call TRBJ1-1; weak D call: TRBD1 (6 bases). The CDR3 length is 16 residues. Germline CDR1 SGHNT, CDR2 YYREEE (reference sequence). The V end lost 3 bases, the J end lost 3 bases, and 18 bases lay between the germline ends.

The rearrangement uses TRBV6-5 and TRBJ1-6; D call uncertain. V was pared by 5 bases and J by 8 bases, with 16 bases between. CDR1 and CDR2 from the germline V gene are MNHEY and SVGAGI. The CDR3 extends over 15 amino acids. The DNA of the CDR3 is TGTGCCAGCAGTCTCCGACCCTCGTGGGATTCACCCCTCCACTTT. This gives the protein CASSLRPSWDSPLHF.

V gene TRBV5-6 combines with J gene TRBJ2-7; the match to TRBD2 covers 13 bases. The CDR3 has 15 residues. V lost 5 bases and J lost 4; bases outside the gene matches: 6. From germline, CDR1 is SGHDT and CDR2 YYEEEE. DNA for the CDR3: TGTGCCAGCAGTTCGGGACTAGCGGGAATATACGAGCAGTACTTC. It codes for CASSSGLAGIYEQYF.

This clone was seen a few times. J is TRBJ2-7 and V is TRBV7-8, with 7 bases fitting TRBD2. Unmatched junction bases numbered 5, after V lost 1 base and J lost 2 bases. The CDR3 spans 15 residues. In germline, CDR1 is SGHVS, CDR2 FQNEAQ. The CDR3 sequence is CASSLGLADPYEQYF. The CDR3 DNA follows: TGTGCCAGCAGCTTAGGGCTAGCGGACCCCTACGAGCAGTACTTC.

The chain recombines TRBV3-1 (or the pseudogene TRBV3-2) with TRBJ2-5; 10 bases are shared with TRBD2. The CDR3 has 18 amino acids. Germline CDR1 reads LGHDT; CDR2 reads YNNKEL (reference sequence). Germline trimming cut 4 bases from V and 5 bases from J; bases unmatched to any gene: 16. CDR3 in DNA: TGTGCCAGCAGCCCTGACCTCAGCGGGAGGGCCCGTCGGGAGACCCAGTACTTC. Translation gives CASSPDLSGRARRETQYF.

The chain couples TRBV7-9 to TRBJ1-1; D is unclear. The V end was cut by 2 bases, the J end by 3 bases, with 10 bases between. Germline-derived CDR1 and CDR2 are SEHNR and FQNEAQ (reference sequence). The CDR3 is 14 residues long. CDR3 nucleotides: TGTGCCAGCAGCTTACCGGCCGGGGACACTGAAGCTTTCTTT. It is translated as CASSLPAGDTEAFF.

CDR3 in amino acids: CASRTGTGNQPQHF. The CDR3 nucleotides read TGTGCCAGCAGGACAGGGACTGGTAATCAGCCCCAGCATTTT. This rearrangement joins TRBV6-5 to TRBJ1-5; 7 positions match TRBD1. The V gene end was trimmed by 6 bases and the J gene end by 4 bases; junction bases not matched to a gene: 6. Germline CDR1 reads MNHEY; CDR2 reads SVGAGI. The CDR3 contains 14 residues.

The chain has TRBV19 and TRBJ1-5; 8 bases fit TRBD1. Germline V CDR1 and CDR2: LNHDA, SQIVND (reference sequence). The CDR3 runs 14 residues. V was pared by 4 bases and J by 2 bases, with 1 base of the junction left unmatched. The CDR3 spells CASSKTGGNQPQHF. The CDR3 region has the DNA TGTGCCAGTAGTAAGACAGGGGGCAATCAGCCCCAGCATTTT. Together with reference TRBV19 and TRBJ1-5, the CDR3 gives the full variable domain: DGGITQSPKYLFRKEGQNVTLSCEQNLNHDAMYWYRQDPGQGLRLIYYSQIVNDFQKGDIAEGYSVSREKKESFPLTVTSAQKNPTAFYLCASSKTGGNQPQHFGDGTRLSIL.

The chain has TRBV5-8 and TRBJ1-1; 8 nucleotides match TRBD1. The CDR3 extends over 14 amino acids. With V trimmed by 4 bases and J by 5 bases, 7 bases remained unmatched. CDR1 and CDR2 (germline): SGHTS, YDEGEE. The CDR3 spells CASSPGQGGTEAFF. The DNA of the CDR3 is TGTGCCAGCAGCCCCGGACAGGGCGGTACTGAAGCTTTCTTT.

This chain links TRBV19 with TRBJ1-5; D remains ambiguous. This CDR3 has 13 amino acids. V dropped 3 bases and J dropped 7 bases, with 10 bases sitting between them. Germline-derived CDR1 and CDR2 are LNHDA and SQIVND (reference sequence). CDR3 in amino acids: CASSINGRQPQHF. In DNA, the CDR3 is TGTGCCAGTAGTATCAATGGGAGACAGCCCCAGCATTTT.

The genes are TRBV18 and TRBJ1-1; a weak D match, TRBD1 (5 bases). CDR1 is KGHSH and CDR2 is LQKENI in the germline V gene. Trimming removed 2 bases from V and 4 bases from J, with 17 bases in between. This CDR3 has 16 residues. The CDR3 DNA reads as TGTGCCAGCTCACCAGCCCAGACAGTTGGCTCCACTGAAGCTTTCTTT. This codes for CASSPAQTVGSTEAFF.

The chain has TRBV20-1 and TRBJ2-1; 9 positions agree with TRBD2. Germline assignment: CDR1 DFQATT and CDR2 SNEGSKA (reference sequence). The CDR3 is 17 amino acids. The junction had 10 bases not matched to a gene; V was cut back by 3 bases and J by 1 base. This CDR3 reads CSASTLAGRASYNEQFF. The CDR3 DNA reads TGCAGTGCTAGTACTCTAGCGGGAAGAGCATCCTACAATGAGCAGTTCTTC.

This clone came up once. This chain links TRBV10-3 with TRBJ2-4, with no clear D. The CDR3 length is 16 residues. Per the germline V gene, CDR1 is ENHRY and CDR2 is SYGVKD. The germline V and J ends were trimmed by 3 bases and 0 bases, with 12 bases remaining between them. The CDR3 loop is CAISEPGPLAKNIQYF. CDR3 sequence (DNA): TGTGCCATCAGTGAACCCGGACCACTAGCCAAAAACATTCAGTACTTC.

This clone came up once. CDR3 sequence (DNA): TGTGCCAGCAGCTTGGAGGGCTCTGGAAACACCATATATTTT. Its translation: CASSLEGSGNTIYF. The chain links TRBV5-8 to TRBJ1-3; no clear D. V gave up 0 bases and J gave up 0 bases, with 4 bases separating them. The germline V gene encodes CDR1 SGHTS and CDR2 YDEGEE. This CDR3 contains 14 residues.

This chain uses TRBV5-1 with TRBJ2-2; D is unclear. The CDR3 consists of 14 residues. V was pared by 0 bases and J by 2 bases, with 5 bases between. Germline assignment: CDR1 SGHRS and CDR2 YFSETQ. The CDR3 DNA reads as TGCGCCAGCAGCTTGGACAGCAACACCGGGGAGCTGTTTTTT. It codes for CASSLDSNTGELFF.

CDR3 in amino acids: CASSSRTGGFNSPLHF. CDR3 DNA: TGTGCCAGCAGCTCCCGGACAGGGGGCTTTAATTCACCCCTCCACTTT. The chain uses TRBV7-6 and TRBJ1-6; 11 positions agree with TRBD1. The CDR3 has 16 amino acids. The germline CDR1 and CDR2 sequences are SGHVS and FNYEAQ. After removal of 4 bases from V and 6 bases from J, the junction contained 5 bases not matched to a gene.